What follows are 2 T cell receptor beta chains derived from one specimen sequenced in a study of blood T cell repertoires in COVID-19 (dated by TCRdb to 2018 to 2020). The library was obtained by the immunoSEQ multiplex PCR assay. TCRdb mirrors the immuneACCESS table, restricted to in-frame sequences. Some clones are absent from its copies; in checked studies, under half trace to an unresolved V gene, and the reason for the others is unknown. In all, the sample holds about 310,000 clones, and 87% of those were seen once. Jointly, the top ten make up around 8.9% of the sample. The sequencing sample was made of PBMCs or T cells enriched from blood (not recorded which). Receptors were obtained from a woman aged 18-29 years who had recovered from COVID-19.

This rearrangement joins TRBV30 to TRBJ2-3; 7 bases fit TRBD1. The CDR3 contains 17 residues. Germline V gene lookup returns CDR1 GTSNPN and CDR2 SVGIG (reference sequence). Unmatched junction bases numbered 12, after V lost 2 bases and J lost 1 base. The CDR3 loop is CAWSPPDRTIGTDTQYF. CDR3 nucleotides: TGTGCCTGGAGTCCCCCGGACAGGACCATAGGCACAGATACGCAGTATTTT.

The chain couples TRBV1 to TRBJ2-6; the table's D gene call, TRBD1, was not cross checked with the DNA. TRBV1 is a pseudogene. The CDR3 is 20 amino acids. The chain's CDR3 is CTSSHTPGGRGLGGANVLTF. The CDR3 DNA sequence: TGCACCAGCAGCCATACCCCTGGGGGCAGGGGGCTCGGTGGGGCCAACGTCCTGACTTTC.